Described below is a single TCR beta chain sequence and its context. Its target is unknown. The data originate from a study of tumor and adjacent non-tumor tissue in lung cancer. CDR1 SGHNT and CDR2 YYREEE come from the germline V gene (reference sequence). The CDR3 spans 14 residues. V was shortened by 4 bases and J by 1 base, with 11 bases between the two germline ends. RNA was extracted from bulk tissue without any cell sorting. Study-level results: Significantly higher TCR diversity was found in tumor than normal lung. Tumor repertoires had a smaller top 100 clone share than normal lung. Higher tumor TCR diversity was associated with shorter survival.

TCRbeta libraries were built with three rounds of nested PCR, modified from ARM-PCR. MiXCR, run by TCRdb on the multiplex PCR reads, gives a single entry per CDR3 protein. Among 200,000 to 250,000 distinct CDR3 sequences listed, 71% were seen once. The chain carries TRBV5-4 and TRBJ1-1; D is possibly TRBD1 (5 bases). The sequencing sample was made of lung tumor tissue. The TCR was taken from a man aged 55 to 70 with non-small cell lung cancer. CDR3 loop: CASSHRDRNTEAFF. The CDR3 DNA follows: TGTGCCAGCAGCCATCGGGACCGGAACACTGAAGCTTTCTTT.